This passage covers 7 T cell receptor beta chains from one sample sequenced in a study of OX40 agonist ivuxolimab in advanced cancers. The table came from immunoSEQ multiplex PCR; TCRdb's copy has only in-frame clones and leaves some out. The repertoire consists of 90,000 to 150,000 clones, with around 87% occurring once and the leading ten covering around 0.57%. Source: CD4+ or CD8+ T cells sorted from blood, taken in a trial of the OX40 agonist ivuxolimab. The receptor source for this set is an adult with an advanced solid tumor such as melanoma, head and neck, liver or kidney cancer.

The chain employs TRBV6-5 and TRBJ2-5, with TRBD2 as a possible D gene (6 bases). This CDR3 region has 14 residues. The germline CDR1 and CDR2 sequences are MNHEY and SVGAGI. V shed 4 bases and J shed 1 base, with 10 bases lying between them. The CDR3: CASSSTRSQETQYF. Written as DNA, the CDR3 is TGTGCCAGCAGTTCGACTAGATCCCAAGAGACCCAGTACTTC.

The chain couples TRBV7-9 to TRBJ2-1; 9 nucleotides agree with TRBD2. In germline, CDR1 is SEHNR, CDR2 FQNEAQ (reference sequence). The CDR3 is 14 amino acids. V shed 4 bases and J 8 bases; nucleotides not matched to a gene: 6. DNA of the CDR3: TGTGCCAGCAGCTGGCTAGCGGGGATAGATGAGCAGTTCTTC. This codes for CASSWLAGIDEQFF.

The CDR3 DNA reads TGTGCCAGCAGAATGGCCGGGGGTGATACGCAGTATTTT. Its translation is CASRMAGGDTQYF. The rearrangement links TRBV28 to TRBJ2-3; D perhaps matches TRBD2 (6 bases). The germline gives CDR1 MDHEN, CDR2 SYDVKM. CDR3 length equals 13 residues. V dropped 6 bases and J dropped 6 bases, with 13 bases sitting between them. Combining the CDR3 with reference TRBV28 and TRBJ2-3 gives the whole variable domain DVKVTQSSRYLVKRTGEKVFLECVQDMDHENMFWYRQDPGLGLRLIYFSYDVKMKEKGDIPEGYSVSREKKERFSLILESASTNQTSMYLCASRMAGGDTQYFGPGTRLTVL.

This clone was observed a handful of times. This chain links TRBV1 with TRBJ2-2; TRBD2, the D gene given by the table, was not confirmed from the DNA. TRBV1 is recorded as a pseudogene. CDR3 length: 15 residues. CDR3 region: CTSSQGMDFTGELFF. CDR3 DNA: TGCACCAGCAGCCAAGGGATGGACTTCACCGGGGAGCTGTTTTTT.

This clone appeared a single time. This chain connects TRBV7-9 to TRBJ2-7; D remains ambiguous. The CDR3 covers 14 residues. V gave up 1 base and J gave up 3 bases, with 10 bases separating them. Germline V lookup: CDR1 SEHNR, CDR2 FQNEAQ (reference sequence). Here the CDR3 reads CASSLDRIFYEQYF. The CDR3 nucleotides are TGTGCCAGCAGCTTAGACAGAATATTCTACGAGCAGTACTTC.

Here the CDR3 DNA reads TGTGCCATCGCAGGACTAGCGGGCACAGATACGCAGTATTTT. This gives the protein CAIAGLAGTDTQYF. This rearrangement joins TRBV28 to TRBJ2-3; 10 nucleotides match TRBD2. The CDR3 totals 14 residues. The germline gives CDR1 MDHEN, CDR2 SYDVKM. The junction had 5 bases not matched to a gene; V was cut back by 10 bases and J by 1 base.

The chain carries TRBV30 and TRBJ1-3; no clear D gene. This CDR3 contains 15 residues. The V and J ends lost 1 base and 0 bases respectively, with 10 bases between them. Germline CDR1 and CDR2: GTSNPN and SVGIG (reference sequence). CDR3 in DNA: TGTGCCTGGAGTGCCCGGGCCAGCTCTGGAAACACCATATATTTT. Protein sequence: CAWSARASSGNTIYF.